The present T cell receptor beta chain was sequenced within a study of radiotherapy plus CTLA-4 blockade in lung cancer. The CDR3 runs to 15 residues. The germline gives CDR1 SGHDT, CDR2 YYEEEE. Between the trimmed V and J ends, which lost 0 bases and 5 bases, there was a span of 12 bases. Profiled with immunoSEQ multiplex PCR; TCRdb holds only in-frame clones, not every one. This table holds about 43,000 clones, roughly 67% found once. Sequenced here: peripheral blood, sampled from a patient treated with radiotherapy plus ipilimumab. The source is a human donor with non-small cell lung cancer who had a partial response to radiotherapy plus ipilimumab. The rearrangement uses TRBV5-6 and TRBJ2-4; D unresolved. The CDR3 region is CASSLAPITQNIQYF. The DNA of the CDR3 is TGTGCCAGCAGCTTGGCTCCTATCACCCAAAACATTCAGTACTTC.